This entry features one T cell receptor (beta chain) sequence. Its antigen remains unidentified. The protocol was immunoSEQ multiplex PCR, while the TCRdb copy is restricted to in-frame clones and leaves out a portion. The data contain about 62,000 clones, 85% to 90% of them seen just once; the ten biggest clones take up around 2%. As to time point: neoterminal ileum biopsy at postoperative endoscopy, about 6 months after surgery. In germline, CDR1 is SGDLS, CDR2 YYNGEE. Trimming removed 1 base at V and 7 bases at J, with 15 bases between. The CDR3 extends over 14 amino acids. The sample belongs to a study of T cell repertoires in ileal Crohn's disease. Study at large: Biopsies of the neoterminal ileum at postoperative colonoscopy form M6 samples.

Study-wide results and caveats: Active smokers at surgery had more clonal expansions than non-smokers.

The sequencing input was ileal tissue. The chain links TRBV9 to TRBJ2-7; D is perhaps TRBD2 (5 bases). This receptor was identified in an adult with Crohn's disease. Here the CDR3 DNA reads TGTGCCAGCAGCGTAAATAAGGACTTTGGGGAGCAGTACTTC. It codes for CASSVNKDFGEQYF.